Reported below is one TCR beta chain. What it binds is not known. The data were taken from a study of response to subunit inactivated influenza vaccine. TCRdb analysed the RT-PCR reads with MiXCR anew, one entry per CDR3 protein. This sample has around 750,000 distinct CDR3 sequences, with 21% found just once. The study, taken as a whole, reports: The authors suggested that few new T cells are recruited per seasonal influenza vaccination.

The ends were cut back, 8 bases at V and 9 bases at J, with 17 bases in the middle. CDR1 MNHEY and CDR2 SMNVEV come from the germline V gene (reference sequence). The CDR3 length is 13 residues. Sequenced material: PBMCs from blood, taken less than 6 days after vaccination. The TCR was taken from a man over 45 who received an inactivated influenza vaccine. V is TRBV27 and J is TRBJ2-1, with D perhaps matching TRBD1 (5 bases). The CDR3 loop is CASSQDNRGEQFF. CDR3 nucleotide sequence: TGTGCCAGCTCTCAGGACAATAGGGGTGAGCAGTTCTTC.